The clone carrying this TCR beta chain showed up just a few times. The sample is drawn from a study of T cell changes during pregnancy in multiple sclerosis. Measured with immunoSEQ multiplex PCR; TCRdb has only the in-frame clones, and not every one. This sample has about 100,000 clones, with approximately 94% found just once. The sequencing here drew on peripheral blood, taken before pregnancy. The clonotype comes from a female donor with multiple sclerosis, enrolled in a pregnancy study.

The CDR3 nucleotides are TGTGCCAGCTCATGGGTGGGGAGGAACACTGAAGCTTTCTTT. It specifies CASSWVGRNTEAFF. The chain combines TRBV19 with TRBJ1-1; D uncertain. V lost 9 bases and J 1 base, leaving 15 bases between the germline ends. This CDR3 region has 14 residues. Per germline, CDR1 LNHDA and CDR2 SQIVND (reference sequence). The full variable domain, in which reference TRBV19 and TRBJ1-1 provide the parts outside the CDR3, is DGGITQSPKYLFRKEGQNVTLSCEQNLNHDAMYWYRQDPGQGLRLIYYSQIVNDFQKGDIAEGYSVSREKKESFPLTVTSAQKNPTAFYLCASSWVGRNTEAFFGQGTRLTVV.